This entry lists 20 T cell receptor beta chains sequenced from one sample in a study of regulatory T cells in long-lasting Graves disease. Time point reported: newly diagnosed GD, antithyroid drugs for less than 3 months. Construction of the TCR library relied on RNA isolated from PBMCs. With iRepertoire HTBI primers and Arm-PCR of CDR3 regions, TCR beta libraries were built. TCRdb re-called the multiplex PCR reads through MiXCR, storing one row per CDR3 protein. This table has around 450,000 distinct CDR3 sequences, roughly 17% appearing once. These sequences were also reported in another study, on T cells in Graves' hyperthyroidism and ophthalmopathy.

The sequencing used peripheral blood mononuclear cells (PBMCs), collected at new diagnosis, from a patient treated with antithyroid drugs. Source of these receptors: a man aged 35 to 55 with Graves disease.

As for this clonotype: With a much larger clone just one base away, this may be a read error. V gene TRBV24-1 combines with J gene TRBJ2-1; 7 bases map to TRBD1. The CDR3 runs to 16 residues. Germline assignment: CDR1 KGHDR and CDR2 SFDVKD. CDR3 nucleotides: TGTGCCACCAGTGACCCTGGGACAGAATCCTACAATGAGCGGTTCTTC. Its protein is CATSDPGTESYNERFF.

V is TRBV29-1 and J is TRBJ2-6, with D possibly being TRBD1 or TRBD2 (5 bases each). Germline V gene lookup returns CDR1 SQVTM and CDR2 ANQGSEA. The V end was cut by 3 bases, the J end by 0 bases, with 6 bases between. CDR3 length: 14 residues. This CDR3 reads CSVEGDSGANVLTF. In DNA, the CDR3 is TGCAGCGTTGAGGGGGACTCTGGGGCCAACGTCCTGACTTTC.

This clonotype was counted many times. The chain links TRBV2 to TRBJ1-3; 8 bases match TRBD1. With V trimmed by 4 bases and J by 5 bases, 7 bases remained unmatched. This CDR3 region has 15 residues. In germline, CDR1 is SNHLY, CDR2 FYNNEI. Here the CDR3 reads CASSAEAGGRNTIYF. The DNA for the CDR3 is TGTGCCAGCAGTGCCGAGGCAGGGGGCCGAAACACCATATATTTT.

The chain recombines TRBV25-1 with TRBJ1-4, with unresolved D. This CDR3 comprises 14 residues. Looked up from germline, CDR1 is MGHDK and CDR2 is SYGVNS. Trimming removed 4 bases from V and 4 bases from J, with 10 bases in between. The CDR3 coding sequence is TGTGCCAGCAGTGTTCTAGGAATTAATGAAAAACTGTTTTTT. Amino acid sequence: CASSVLGINEKLFF. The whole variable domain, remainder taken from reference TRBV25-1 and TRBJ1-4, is EADIYQTPRYLVIGTGKKITLECSQTMGHDKMYWYQQDPGMELHLIHYSYGVNSTEKGDLSSESTVSRIRTEHFPLTLESARPSHTSQYLCASSVLGINEKLFFGSGTQLSVL.

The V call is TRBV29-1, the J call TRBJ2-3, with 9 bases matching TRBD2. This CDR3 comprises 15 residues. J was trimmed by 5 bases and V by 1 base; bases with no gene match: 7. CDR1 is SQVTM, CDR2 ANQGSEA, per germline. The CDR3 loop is CSVEGVSGSVDTQYF. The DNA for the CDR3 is TGCAGCGTTGAAGGGGTTAGCGGGAGTGTAGATACGCAGTATTTT.

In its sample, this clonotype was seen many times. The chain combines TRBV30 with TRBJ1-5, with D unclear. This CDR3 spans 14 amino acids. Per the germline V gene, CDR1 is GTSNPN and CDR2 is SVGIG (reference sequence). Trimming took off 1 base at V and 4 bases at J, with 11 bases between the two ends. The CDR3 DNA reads TGTGCCTGGAGTGAGGAGGACCTGAATCAGCCCCAGCATTTT. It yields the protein CAWSEEDLNQPQHF.

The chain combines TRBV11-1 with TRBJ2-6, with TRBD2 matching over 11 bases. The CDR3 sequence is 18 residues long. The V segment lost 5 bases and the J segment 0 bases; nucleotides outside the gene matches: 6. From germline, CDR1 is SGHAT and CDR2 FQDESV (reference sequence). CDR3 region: CASSQDGLAGSGANVLTF. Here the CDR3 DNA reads TGTGCCAGCAGCCAAGATGGACTAGCGGGCTCTGGGGCCAACGTCCTGACTTTC.

The CDR3 DNA is TGCAGTGCTAGAGATTGGGGCCCGAGTCACCCCGGGGAGCTGTTTTTT. Translated, it gives CSARDWGPSHPGELFF. The rearrangement uses TRBV20-1 and TRBJ2-2; TRBD1 is a possible D gene (5 bases). This CDR3 is 16 amino acids long. The germline V gene encodes CDR1 DFQATT and CDR2 SNEGSKA (reference sequence). Trimming pared 0 bases from V and 6 bases from J, leaving 17 bases between.

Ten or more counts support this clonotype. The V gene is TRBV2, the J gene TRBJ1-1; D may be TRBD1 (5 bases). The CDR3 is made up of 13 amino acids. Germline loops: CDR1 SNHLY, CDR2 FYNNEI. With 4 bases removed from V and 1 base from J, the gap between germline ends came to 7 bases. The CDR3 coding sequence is TGTGCCAGCAGTGGGGGGTCGAACACTGAAGCTTTCTTT. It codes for CASSGGSNTEAFF.

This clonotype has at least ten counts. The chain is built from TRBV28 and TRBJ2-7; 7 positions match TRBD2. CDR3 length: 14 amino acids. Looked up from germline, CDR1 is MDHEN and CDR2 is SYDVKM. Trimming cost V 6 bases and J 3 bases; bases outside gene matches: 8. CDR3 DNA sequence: TGTGCCAGCAGGGAGCGGGATCCCTTCTACGAGCAGTACTTC. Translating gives CASRERDPFYEQYF.

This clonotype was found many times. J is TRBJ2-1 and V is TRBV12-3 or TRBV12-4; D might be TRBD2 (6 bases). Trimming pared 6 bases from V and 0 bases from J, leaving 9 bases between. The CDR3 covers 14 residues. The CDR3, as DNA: TGTGCCAGCAGGCTAGCGAGCTCCTACAATGAGCAGTTCTTC. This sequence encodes CASRLASSYNEQFF.

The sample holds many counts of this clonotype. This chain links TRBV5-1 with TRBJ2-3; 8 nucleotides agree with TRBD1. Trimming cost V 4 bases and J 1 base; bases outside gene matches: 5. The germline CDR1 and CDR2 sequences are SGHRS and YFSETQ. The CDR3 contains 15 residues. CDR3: CASSTWDRRTDTQYF. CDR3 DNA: TGCGCCAGCAGCACCTGGGACAGGCGCACAGATACGCAGTATTTT.

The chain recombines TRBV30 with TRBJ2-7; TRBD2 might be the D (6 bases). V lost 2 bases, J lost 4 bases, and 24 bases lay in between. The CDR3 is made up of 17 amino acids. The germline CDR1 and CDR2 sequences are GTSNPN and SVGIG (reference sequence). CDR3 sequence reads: CAWSPTVVAGFTYEQYF. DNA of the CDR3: TGTGCCTGGAGTCCCACCGTTGTTGCGGGGTTCACGTACGAGCAGTACTTC. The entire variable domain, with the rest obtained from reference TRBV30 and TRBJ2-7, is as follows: SQTIHQWPATLVQPVGSPLSLECTVEGTSNPNLYWYRQAAGRGLQLLFYSVGIGQISSEVPQNLSASRPQDRQFILSSKKLLLSDSGFYLCAWSPTVVAGFTYEQYFGPGTRLTVT.

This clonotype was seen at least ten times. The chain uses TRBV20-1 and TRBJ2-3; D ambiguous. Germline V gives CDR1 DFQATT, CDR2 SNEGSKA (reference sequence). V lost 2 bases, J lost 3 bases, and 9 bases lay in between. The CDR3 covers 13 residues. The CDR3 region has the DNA TGCAGTGCTAGAAGGAGCCAGACAGATACGCAGTATTTT. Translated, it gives CSARRSQTDTQYF.

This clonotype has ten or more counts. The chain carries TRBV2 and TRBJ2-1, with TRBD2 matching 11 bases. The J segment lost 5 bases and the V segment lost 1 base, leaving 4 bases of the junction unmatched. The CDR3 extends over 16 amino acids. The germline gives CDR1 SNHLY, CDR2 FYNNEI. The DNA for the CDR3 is TGTGCCAGCAGTGAAGTTGGGACTAGCGGAAACAATGAGCAGTTCTTC. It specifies CASSEVGTSGNNEQFF.

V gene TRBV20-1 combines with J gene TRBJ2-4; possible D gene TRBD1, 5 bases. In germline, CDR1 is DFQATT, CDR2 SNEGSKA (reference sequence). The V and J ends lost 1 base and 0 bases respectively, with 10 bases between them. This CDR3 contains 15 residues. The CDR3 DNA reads TGCAGTGCTAGAGCTCCAGGGTTAGCCAAAAACATTCAGTACTTC. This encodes CSARAPGLAKNIQYF.

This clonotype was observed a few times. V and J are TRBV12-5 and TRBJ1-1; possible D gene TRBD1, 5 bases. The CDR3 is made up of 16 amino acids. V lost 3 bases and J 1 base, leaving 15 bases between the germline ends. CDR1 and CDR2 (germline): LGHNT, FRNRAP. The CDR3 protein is CASGFALGGGNTEAFF. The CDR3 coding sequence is TGTGCTAGTGGTTTTGCGCTTGGGGGTGGGAACACTGAAGCTTTCTTT.

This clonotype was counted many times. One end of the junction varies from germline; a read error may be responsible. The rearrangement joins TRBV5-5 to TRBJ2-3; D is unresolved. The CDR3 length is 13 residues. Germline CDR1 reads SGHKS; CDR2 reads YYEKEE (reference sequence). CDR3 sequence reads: CASSLPSTDTQYF. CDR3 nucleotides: TGCGCCAGCAGCTTGCCCTCTACAGATACGCAGTATTTT.

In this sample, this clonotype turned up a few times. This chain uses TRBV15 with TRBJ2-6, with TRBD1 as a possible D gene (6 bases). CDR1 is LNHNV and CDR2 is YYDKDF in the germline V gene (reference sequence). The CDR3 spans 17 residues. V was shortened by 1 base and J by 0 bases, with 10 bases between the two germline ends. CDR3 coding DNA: TGTGCCACCAGCAGAGTTGTGGGGGCCTCTGGGGCCAACGTCCTGACTTTC. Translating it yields CATSRVVGASGANVLTF.

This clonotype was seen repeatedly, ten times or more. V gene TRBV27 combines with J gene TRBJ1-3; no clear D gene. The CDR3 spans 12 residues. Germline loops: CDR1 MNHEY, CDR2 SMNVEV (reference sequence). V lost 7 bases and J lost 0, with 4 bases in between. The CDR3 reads CASKDSGNTIYF. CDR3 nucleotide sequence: TGTGCCAGCAAAGACTCTGGAAACACCATATATTTT.